The sequence of this T cell receptor (beta chain) was determined in a study of a mutant IDH1 vaccine in newly diagnosed glioma. Data came from immunoSEQ multiplex PCR; TCRdb stores just in-frame clones and leaves some out. The data contain 25,000 to 30,000 clones, about 90% of them singletons. With 3 bases clipped from V and 4 bases from J, the junction kept 12 bases outside the gene matches. CDR3 size: 16 residues. Germline V CDR1 and CDR2: SEHNR, FQNEAQ (reference sequence). As concerns this clone: Its specificity is not known.

As for time point: week 5, during vaccination. Doses comprised 300 ug of mutant IDH1 20-mer peptide each, plus topical imiquimod. The rearrangement joins TRBV7-9 to TRBJ2-7, with 7 bases fitting TRBD2. The source is a woman between 40 and 55 years old with glioma. Some clones in this sample may be carry-over from other donors' samples. Material: peripheral blood mononuclear cells (PBMCs), obtained from a glioma patient whose treatment included an IDH1 peptide vaccine. Written as DNA, the CDR3 is TGTGCCAGCAGCTTGACTGGCGGGGGAGGACGATACGAGCAGTACTTC. Encoded protein: CASSLTGGGGRYEQYF.